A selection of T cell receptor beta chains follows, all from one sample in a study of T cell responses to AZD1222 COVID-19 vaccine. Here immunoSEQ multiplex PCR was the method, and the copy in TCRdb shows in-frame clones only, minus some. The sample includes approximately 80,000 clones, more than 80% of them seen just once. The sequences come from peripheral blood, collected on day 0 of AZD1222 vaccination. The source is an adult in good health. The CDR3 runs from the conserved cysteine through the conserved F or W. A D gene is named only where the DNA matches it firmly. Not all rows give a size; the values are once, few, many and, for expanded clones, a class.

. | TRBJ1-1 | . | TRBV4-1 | TGCGCCAGCAGCCAAGGGTCGGGGGCGCGGGGTTATGAAGCTTTCTTT | CASSQGSGARGYEAFF
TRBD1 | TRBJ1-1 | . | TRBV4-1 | TGCGCCAGCAGCCAACTCCCCGGTACCTCAGGGGGAGGCACTGAAGCTTTCTTT | CASSQLPGTSGGGTEAFF
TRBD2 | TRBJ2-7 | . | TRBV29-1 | TGCAGCGTCGAAATCAGGGCTAGCGGGGACTACGAGCAGTACTTC | CSVEIRASGDYEQYF
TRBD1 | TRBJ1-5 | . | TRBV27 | TGTGCCAGCAGTAAGACAGGGGGGACTTCCAATCAGCCCCAGCATTTT | CASSKTGGTSNQPQHF
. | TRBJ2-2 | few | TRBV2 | TGTGCCAGCACCCCAAGGGGAGAAGAGCTGTTTTTT | CASTPRGEELFF
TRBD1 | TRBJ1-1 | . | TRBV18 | TGTGCCAGCTCTCCGGGGACAGGGGGCACTGAAGCTTTCTTT | CASSPGTGGTEAFF
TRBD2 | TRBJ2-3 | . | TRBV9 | TGTGCCAGCACCGGGAGGGAAAGGGATACGCAGTATTTT | CASTGRERDTQYF
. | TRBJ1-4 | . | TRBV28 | TGTGCCAGCAGTTTAATGTTTGCAACAGGAGAAAAACTGTTTTTT | CASSLMFATGEKLFF
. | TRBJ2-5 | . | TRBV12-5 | TGTGCTAGTGGTTTCGAAGAGACCCAGTACTTC | CASGFEETQYF
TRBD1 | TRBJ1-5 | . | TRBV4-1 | TGCGCCAGCAGCCATAGCAGGGGGCAGCCCCAGCATTTT | CASSHSRGQPQHF
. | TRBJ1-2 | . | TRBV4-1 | TGCGCCAGCAGGCTCAGGGAAATCGATGGCTACACCTTC | CASRLREIDGYTF
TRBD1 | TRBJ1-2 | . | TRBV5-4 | TGTGCCAGCAGCCTTAGACAGGGAAGGTATGGCTACACCTTC | CASSLRQGRYGYTF
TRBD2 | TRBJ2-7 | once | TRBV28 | TGTGCCAGCAGTTTCCCCGCCCTAGCGGACCCCTACGAGCAGTACTTC | CASSFPALADPYEQYF
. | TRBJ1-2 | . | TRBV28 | TGTGCCAGCAGATCAGCTAACTATGGCTACACCTTC | CASRSANYGYTF
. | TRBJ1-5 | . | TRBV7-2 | TGTGCCAGCAGCTTAGACGTCAGGGGCCAGCCCCAGCATTTT | CASSLDVRGQPQHF